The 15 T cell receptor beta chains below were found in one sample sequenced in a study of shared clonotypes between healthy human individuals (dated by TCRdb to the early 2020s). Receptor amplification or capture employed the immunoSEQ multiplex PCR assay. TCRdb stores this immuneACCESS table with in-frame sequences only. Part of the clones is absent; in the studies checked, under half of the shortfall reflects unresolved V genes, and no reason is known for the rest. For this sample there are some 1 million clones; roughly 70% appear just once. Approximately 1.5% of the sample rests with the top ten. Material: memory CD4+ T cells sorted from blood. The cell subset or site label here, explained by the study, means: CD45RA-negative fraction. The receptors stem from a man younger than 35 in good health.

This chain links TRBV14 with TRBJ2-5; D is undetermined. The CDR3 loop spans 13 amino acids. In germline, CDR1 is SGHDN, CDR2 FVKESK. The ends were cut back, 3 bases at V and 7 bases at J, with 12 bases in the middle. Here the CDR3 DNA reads TGTGCCAGCAGCCACCCAGGTACCGGGACCCAGTACTTC. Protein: CASSHPGTGTQYF. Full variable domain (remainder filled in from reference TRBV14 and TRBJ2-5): EAGVTQFPSHSVIEKGQTVTLRCDPISGHDNLYWYRRVMGKEIKFLLHFVKESKQDESGMPNNRFLAERTGGTYSTLKVQPAELEDSGVYFCASSHPGTGTQYFGPGTRLLVL.

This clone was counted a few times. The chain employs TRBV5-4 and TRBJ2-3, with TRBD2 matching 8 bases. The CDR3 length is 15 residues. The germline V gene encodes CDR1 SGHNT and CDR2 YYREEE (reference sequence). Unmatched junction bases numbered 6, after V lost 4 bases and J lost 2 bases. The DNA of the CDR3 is TGTGCCAGCAGCCGCCGGGGGGGCTTCACAGATACGCAGTATTTT. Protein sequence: CASSRRGGFTDTQYF.

The CDR3 region has the DNA TGCGCCAGCAGCTCTAAGCCGGGACAGACTAGTTACGAGCAGTACTTC. Translation: CASSSKPGQTSYEQYF. This chain uses TRBV5-1 with TRBJ2-7; possibly TRBD1 for D (7 bases). The germline gives CDR1 SGHRS, CDR2 YFSETQ. CDR3 size: 16 residues. Trimming removed 3 bases from V and 4 bases from J, with 20 bases in between. The complete variable domain, with remaining parts taken from reference TRBV5-1 and TRBJ2-7, reads KAGVTQTPRYLIKTRGQQVTLSCSPISGHRSVSWYQQTPGQGLQFLFEYFSETQRNKGNFPGRFSGRQFSNSRSEMNVSTLELGDSALYLCASSSKPGQTSYEQYFGPGTRLTVT.

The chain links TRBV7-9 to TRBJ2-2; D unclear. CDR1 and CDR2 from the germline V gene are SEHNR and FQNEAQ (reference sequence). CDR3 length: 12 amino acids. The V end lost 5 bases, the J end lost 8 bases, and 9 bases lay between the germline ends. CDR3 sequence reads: CASSPDVGELFF. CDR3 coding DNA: TGTGCCAGCAGCCCCGACGTGGGGGAGCTGTTTTTT.

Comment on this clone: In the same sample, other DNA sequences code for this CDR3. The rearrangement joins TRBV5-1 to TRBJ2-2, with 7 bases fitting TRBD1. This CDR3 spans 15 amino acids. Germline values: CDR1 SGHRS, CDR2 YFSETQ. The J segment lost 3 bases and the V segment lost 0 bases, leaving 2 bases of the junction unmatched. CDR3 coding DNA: TGCGCCAGCAGCTTGGGGGACAGAGACACCGGGGAGCTGTTTTTT. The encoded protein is CASSLGDRDTGELFF.

The CDR3 spells CASSRTQGLPQHF. The CDR3, as DNA: TGTGCCAGCAGTCGAACACAGGGTCTGCCCCAGCATTTT. The chain is built from TRBV6-5 and TRBJ1-5; a possible D gene is TRBD1 (6 bases). There are 13 residues in the CDR3. Between the trimmed V and J ends, which lost 5 bases and 9 bases, there was a span of 14 bases. Germline V gene sequence: CDR1 MNHEY, CDR2 SVGAGI.

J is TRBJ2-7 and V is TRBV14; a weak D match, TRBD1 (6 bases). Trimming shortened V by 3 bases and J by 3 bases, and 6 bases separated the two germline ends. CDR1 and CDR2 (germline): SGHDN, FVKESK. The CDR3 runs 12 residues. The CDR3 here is CASSQTGYEQYF. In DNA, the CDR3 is TGTGCCAGCAGCCAGACAGGCTACGAGCAGTACTTC.

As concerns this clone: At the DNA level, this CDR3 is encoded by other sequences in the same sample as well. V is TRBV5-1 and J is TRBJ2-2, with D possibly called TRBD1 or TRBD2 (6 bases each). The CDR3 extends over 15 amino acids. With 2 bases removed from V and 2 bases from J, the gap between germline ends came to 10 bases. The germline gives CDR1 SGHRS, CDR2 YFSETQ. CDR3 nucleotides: TGCGCCAGCAGCTTCGGGGGCCCTAACACCGGGGAGCTGTTTTTT. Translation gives CASSFGGPNTGELFF.

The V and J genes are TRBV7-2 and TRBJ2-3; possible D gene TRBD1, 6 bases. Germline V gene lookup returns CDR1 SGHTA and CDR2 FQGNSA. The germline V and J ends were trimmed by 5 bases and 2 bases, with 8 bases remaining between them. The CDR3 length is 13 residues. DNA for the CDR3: TGTGCCAGCAGCACAGGGCACACAGATACGCAGTATTTT. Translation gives CASSTGHTDTQYF.

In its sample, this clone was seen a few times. CDR3 in amino acids: CASRFTFIGTDTQYF. DNA for the CDR3: TGCGCCAGCAGATTTACTTTCATTGGCACAGATACGCAGTATTTT. The rearrangement uses TRBV5-1 and TRBJ2-3; D gene ambiguous. Trimming removed 5 bases at V and 1 base at J, with 14 bases between. The CDR3 sequence is 15 residues long. Germline V CDR1 and CDR2: SGHRS, YFSETQ.

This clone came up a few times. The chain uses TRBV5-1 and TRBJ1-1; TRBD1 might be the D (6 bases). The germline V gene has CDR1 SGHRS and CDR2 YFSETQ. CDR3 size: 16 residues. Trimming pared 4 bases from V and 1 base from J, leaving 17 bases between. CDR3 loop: CASSPGGASGNTEAFF. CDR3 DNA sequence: TGCGCCAGCAGCCCGGGGGGCGCGAGCGGGAACACTGAAGCTTTCTTT.

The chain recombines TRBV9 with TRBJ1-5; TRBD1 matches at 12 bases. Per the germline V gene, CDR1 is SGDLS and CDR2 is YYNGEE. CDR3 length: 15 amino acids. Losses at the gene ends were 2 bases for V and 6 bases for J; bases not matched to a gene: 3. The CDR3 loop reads CASSVGQGAFQPQHF. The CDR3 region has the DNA TGTGCCAGCAGCGTGGGACAGGGGGCTTTTCAGCCCCAGCATTTT.

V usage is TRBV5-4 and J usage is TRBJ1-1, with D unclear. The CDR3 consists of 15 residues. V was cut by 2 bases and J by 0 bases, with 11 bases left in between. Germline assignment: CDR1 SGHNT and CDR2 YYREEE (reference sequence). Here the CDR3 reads CASSFPGPMNTEAFF. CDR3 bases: TGTGCCAGCAGCTTCCCCGGGCCCATGAACACTGAAGCTTTCTTT. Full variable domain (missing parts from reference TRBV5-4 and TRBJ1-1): ETGVTQSPTHLIKTRGQQVTLRCSSQSGHNTVSWYQQALGQGPQFIFQYYREEENGRGNFPPRFSGLQFPNYSSELNVNALELDDSALYLCASSFPGPMNTEAFFGQGTRLTVV.

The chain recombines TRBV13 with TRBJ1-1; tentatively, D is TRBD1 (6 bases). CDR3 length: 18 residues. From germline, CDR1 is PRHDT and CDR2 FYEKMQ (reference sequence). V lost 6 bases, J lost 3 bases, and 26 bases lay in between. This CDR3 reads CASRRLNDRLEKDTEAFF. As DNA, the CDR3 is TGTGCCAGCAGACGACTTAACGACAGGCTGGAGAAGGACACTGAAGCTTTCTTT.

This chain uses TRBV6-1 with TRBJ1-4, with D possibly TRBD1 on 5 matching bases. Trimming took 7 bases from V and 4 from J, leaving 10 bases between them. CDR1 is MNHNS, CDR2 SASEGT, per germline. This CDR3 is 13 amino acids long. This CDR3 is CASTGTYNEKLFF. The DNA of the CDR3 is TGTGCCAGCACAGGGACCTATAATGAAAAACTGTTTTTT.